The 6 T cell receptor beta chains listed next were all sequenced from one sample in a study of blood T cell repertoires in COVID-19. The data were produced by immunoSEQ multiplex PCR, yet TCRdb's version contains in-frame clones alone and is incomplete. The sample has roughly 230,000 clones, around 90% seen once. The material sequenced was peripheral blood. Every receptor here comes from a man between 65 and 85 years old with acute or convalescent COVID-19.

The J gene is TRBJ2-1, the V gene TRBV27; 7 bases agree with TRBD2. Per germline, CDR1 MNHEY and CDR2 SMNVEV (reference sequence). The trim removed 2 bases at V and 7 bases at J, leaving 8 bases unmatched. The CDR3 has 15 amino acids. The CDR3 reads CASSLGLVGRNEQFF. Written as DNA, the CDR3 is TGTGCCAGCAGTTTAGGACTAGTAGGGCGGAATGAGCAGTTCTTC.

The V gene is TRBV7-2, the J gene TRBJ2-1, with D hard to call. V was pared by 0 bases and J by 0 bases, with 3 bases between. The CDR3 has 14 residues. CDR1 is SGHTA and CDR2 is FQGNSA in the germline V gene. CDR3 DNA sequence: TGTGCCAGCAGCTTAGCTAGCTCCTACAATGAGCAGTTCTTC. Translation: CASSLASSYNEQFF.

J is TRBJ2-2 and V is TRBV5-5, with 9 bases that match TRBD1. The CDR3 runs 15 residues. V was pared by 4 bases and J by 2 bases, with 3 bases of the junction left unmatched. Germline CDR1 reads SGHKS; CDR2 reads YYEKEE (reference sequence). In DNA, the CDR3 is TGTGCCAGCAGCCGCACAGGGGGCAACACCGGGGAGCTGTTTTTT. This translates into CASSRTGGNTGELFF. Filled out from reference TRBV5-5 and TRBJ2-2, the complete variable domain reads DAGVTQSPTHLIKTRGQQVTLRCSPISGHKSVSWYQQVLGQGPQFIFQYYEKEERGRGNFPDRFSARQFPNYSSELNVNALLLGDSALYLCASSRTGGNTGELFFGEGSRLTVL.

The V gene is TRBV24-1, the J gene TRBJ2-1, with a tentative D call TRBD2 (6 bases). Trimming took off 3 bases at V and 11 bases at J, with 16 bases between the two ends. From germline, CDR1 is KGHDR and CDR2 SFDVKD. This CDR3 has 14 residues. CDR3 DNA sequence: TGTGCCACCAGTGATCTGAACCCCGGGAGTAAGCAGTTCTTC. Translated: CATSDLNPGSKQFF.

This clone was counted only a few times. This chain joins TRBV15 and TRBJ2-1, with 12 bases fitting TRBD2. Per germline, CDR1 LNHNV and CDR2 YYDKDF (reference sequence). V lost 3 bases to trimming and J lost 9 bases; unmatched junction nucleotides: 9. The CDR3 has 16 residues. As DNA, the CDR3 is TGTGCCACCAGCAGTGGGATCGGACTAGCGGGAACTGAGCAGTTCTTC. Its translation is CATSSGIGLAGTEQFF.

The chain joins TRBV19 to TRBJ2-1, with 10 bases aligning to TRBD2. The V segment lost 6 bases and the J segment 8 bases; nucleotides outside the gene matches: 16. Germline V gives CDR1 LNHDA, CDR2 SQIVND (reference sequence). This CDR3 is 17 amino acids long. The CDR3 nucleotides are TGTGCCAGTAGGAGTCCAGCAGCGGGAGGGATTCTCTATGAGCAGTTCTTC. It translates to CASRSPAAGGILYEQFF.